This is a list of T cell receptor beta chains from one sample in a study of response to subunit inactivated influenza vaccine. One entry per CDR3 protein, called by TCRdb with MiXCR from the RT-PCR reads. The table includes hundreds of thousands of distinct CDR3 sequences, approximately 15% detected once. This sample comprised CD4+ T cells sorted from PBMCs, obtained around 25 months after vaccination. Receptors were obtained from a man aged 45 to 75 who received an inactivated influenza vaccine. CDR3s include the opening cysteine and the closing phenylalanine or tryptophan. Fields, in order: V gene, J gene, D gene, clone size, CDR3 DNA, CDR3 protein. The D gene is left open where the match is weak. Expanded clones get a size class; other rows say once, few or many, or leave the size out.

>TRBV7-2|TRBJ2-7|TRBD2|NA
TGTGCCAGCAGCTTAGCACTAGCGGGAGGGTACGAGCAGTACTTC
CASSLALAGGYEQYF
>TRBV7-2|TRBJ2-3|NA|NA
TGTGCCAGCAGCGAAAGTGCAGGGTATAGCACAGATACGCAGTATTTT
CASSESAGYSTDTQYF
>TRBV28|TRBJ2-1|NA|NA
TGTGCCAGCAGACAGAACGGCTACAATGAGCAGTTCTTC
CASRQNGYNEQFF
>TRBV3-1|TRBJ1-3|NA|many
TGTGCCAGCAGCCAAGGGGGAAACACCATATATTTT
CASSQGGNTIYF
>TRBV18|TRBJ2-1|NA|few
TGTGCCAGCTCAACTCGGGTAGTCGGGGGTGAGCAGTTCTTC
CASSTRVVGGEQFF
>TRBV11-2|TRBJ2-5|NA|NA
TGTGCCAGCAGCTTGCGACTCTACCAAGAGACCCAGTACTTC
CASSLRLYQETQYF
>TRBV5-1|TRBJ1-3|NA|few
TGCGCCAGCAGCGCGTCGGGCTCTGGAAACACCATATATTTT
CASSASGSGNTIYF
>TRBV27|TRBJ1-4|TRBD1|few
TGTGCCAGCAGTAAAGAGGGGACAGGGGCGAGGCGAGAAAAACTGTTTTTT
CASSKEGTGARREKLFF
>TRBV6-2/TRBV6-3|TRBJ2-2|TRBD2|NA
TGTGCCGCTCGGACTAGCGGCGGGGAGCTGTTTTTT
CAARTSGGELFF
>TRBV5-1|TRBJ2-7|NA|few
TGCGCCAGCAGCTTGGCCCCAGGAGGGGGCTACGACGAGCAGTACTTC
CASSLAPGGGYDEQYF